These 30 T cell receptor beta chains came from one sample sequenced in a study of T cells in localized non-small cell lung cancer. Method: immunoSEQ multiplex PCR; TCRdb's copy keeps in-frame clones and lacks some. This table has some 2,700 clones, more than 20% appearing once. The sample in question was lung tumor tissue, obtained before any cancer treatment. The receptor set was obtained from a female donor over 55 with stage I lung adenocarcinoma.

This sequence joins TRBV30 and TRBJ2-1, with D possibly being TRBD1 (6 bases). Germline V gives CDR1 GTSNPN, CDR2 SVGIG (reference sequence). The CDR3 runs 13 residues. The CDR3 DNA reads TGTGCTTCAAAGCAGGACAGATTTAATGAGCAGTTCTTC. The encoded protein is CASKQDRFNEQFF. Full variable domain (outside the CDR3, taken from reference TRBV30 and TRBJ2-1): SQTIHQWPATLVQPVGSPLSLECTVEGTSNPNLYWYRQAAGRGLQLLFYSVGIGQISSEVPQNLSASRPQDRQFILSSKKLLLSDSGFYLCASKQDRFNEQFFGPGTRLTVL.

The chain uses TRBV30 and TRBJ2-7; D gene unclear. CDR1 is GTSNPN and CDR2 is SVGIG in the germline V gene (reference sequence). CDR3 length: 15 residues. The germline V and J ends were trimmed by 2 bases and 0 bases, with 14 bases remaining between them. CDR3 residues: CAWSRLIGSSYEQYF. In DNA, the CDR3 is TGTGCCTGGAGTCGGTTAATCGGTAGCTCCTACGAGCAGTACTTC.

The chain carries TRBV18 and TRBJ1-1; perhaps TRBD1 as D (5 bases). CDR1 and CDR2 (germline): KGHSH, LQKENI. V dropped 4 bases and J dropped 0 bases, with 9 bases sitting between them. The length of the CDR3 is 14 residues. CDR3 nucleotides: TGTGCCAGCTCACTGGGACTGCTGAACACTGAAGCTTTCTTT. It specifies CASSLGLLNTEAFF.

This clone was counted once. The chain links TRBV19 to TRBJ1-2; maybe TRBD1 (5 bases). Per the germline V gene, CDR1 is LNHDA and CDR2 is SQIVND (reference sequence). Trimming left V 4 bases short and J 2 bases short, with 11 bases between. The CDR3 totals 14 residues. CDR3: CASSRDGSNYGYTF. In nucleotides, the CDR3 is TGTGCCAGTAGTAGGGACGGCTCAAACTATGGCTACACCTTC. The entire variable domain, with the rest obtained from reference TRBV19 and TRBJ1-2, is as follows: DGGITQSPKYLFRKEGQNVTLSCEQNLNHDAMYWYRQDPGQGLRLIYYSQIVNDFQKGDIAEGYSVSREKKESFPLTVTSAQKNPTAFYLCASSRDGSNYGYTFGSGTRLTVV.

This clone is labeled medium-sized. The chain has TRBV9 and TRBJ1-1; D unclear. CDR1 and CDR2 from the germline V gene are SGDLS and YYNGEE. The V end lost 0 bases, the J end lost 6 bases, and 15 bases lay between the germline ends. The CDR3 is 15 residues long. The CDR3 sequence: CASSVGLWDIAEAFF. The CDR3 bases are TGTGCCAGCAGCGTAGGACTCTGGGATATTGCTGAAGCTTTCTTT.

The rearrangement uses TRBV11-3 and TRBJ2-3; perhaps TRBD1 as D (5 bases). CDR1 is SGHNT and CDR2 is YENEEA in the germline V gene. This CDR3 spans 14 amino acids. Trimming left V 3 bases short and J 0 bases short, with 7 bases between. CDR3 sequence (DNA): TGTGCCAGCAGCTTGACAGCTAGCACAGATACGCAGTATTTT. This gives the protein CASSLTASTDTQYF.

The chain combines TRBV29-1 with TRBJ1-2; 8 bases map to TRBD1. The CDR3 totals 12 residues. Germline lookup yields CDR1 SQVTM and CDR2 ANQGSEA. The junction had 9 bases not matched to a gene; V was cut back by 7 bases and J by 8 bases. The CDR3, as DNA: TGCAGCGGGGGCGGACAGGGAGAGGGCTACACCTTC. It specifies CSGGGQGEGYTF.

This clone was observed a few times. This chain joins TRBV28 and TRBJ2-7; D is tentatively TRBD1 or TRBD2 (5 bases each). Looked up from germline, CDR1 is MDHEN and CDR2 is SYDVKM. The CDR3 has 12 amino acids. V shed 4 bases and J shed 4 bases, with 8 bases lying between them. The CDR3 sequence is CASSWGKYEQYF. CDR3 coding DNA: TGTGCCAGCAGTTGGGGGAAATACGAGCAGTACTTC.

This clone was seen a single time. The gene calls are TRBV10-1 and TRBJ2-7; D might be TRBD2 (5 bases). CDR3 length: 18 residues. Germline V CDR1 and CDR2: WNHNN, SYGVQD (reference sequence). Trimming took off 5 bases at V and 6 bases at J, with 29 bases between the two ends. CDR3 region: CASSRACDYLSHPLEQYF. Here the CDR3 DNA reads TGCGCCAGCAGTAGGGCATGTGACTACCTATCTCATCCCCTCGAGCAGTACTTC.

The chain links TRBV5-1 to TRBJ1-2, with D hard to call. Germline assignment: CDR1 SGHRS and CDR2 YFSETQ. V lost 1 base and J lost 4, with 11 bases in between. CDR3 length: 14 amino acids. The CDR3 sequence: CASSLREATYGYTF. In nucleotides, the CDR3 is TGCGCCAGCAGCTTGCGGGAAGCCACCTATGGCTACACCTTC. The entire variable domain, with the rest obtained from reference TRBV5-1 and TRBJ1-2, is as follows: KAGVTQTPRYLIKTRGQQVTLSCSPISGHRSVSWYQQTPGQGLQFLFEYFSETQRNKGNFPGRFSGRQFSNSRSEMNVSTLELGDSALYLCASSLREATYGYTFGSGTRLTVV.

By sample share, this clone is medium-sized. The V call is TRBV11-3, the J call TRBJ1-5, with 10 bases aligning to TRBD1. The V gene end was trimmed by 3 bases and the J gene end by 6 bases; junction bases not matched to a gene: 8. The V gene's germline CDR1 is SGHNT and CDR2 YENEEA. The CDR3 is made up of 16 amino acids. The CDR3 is CASSFVGTGVSQPQHF. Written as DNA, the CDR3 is TGTGCCAGCAGCTTCGTTGGGACAGGGGTTAGTCAGCCCCAGCATTTT.

In nucleotides, the CDR3 is TGTGCCAGCAGCGCCCTCAGCGGGGCCGTCGGGACGCAGTATTTT. It is translated as CASSALSGAVGTQYF. The chain employs TRBV6-8 and TRBJ2-3; TRBD2 aligns across 7 bases. CDR1 and CDR2 (germline): MNHGY, SAAAGT. The CDR3 has 15 residues. After removal of 6 bases from V and 9 bases from J, the junction contained 15 bases not matched to a gene.

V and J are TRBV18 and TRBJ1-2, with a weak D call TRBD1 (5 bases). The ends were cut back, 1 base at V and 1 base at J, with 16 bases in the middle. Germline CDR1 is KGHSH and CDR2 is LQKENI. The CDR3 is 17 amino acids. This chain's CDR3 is CASSPLSHVTVNYGYTF. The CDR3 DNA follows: TGTGCCAGCTCACCACTAAGCCACGTGACAGTTAACTATGGCTACACCTTC.

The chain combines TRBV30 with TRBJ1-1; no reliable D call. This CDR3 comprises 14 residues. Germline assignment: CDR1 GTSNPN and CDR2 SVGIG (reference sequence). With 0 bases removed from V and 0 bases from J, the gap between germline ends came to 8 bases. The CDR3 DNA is TGTGCCTGGAGTGTATTGGGAATGAACACTGAAGCTTTCTTT. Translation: CAWSVLGMNTEAFF.

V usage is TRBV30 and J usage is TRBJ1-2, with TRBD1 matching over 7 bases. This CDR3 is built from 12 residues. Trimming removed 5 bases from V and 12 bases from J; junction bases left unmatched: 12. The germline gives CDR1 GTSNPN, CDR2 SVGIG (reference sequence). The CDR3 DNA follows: TGTGCCTGGCGACGCGACAGGGAAGTTGACACCTTC. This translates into CAWRRDREVDTF.

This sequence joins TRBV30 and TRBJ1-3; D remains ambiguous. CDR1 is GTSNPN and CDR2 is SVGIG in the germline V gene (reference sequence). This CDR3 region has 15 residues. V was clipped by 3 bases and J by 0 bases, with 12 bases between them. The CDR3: CAWRVPRSSGNTIYF. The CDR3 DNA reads TGTGCCTGGAGAGTTCCCAGAAGCTCTGGAAACACCATATATTTT.

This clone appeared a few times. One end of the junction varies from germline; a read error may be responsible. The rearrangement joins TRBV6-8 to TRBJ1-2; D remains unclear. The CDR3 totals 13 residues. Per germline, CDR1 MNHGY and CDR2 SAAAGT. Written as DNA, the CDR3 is TGTGCCATCAGTGGTCCGGGCTCCTATGGCTACACCTTC. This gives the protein CAISGPGSYGYTF.

In DNA, the CDR3 is TGCGCCAGCAGTTTCCGCTCAAACCGGGACAGCGACACCTACGAGCAGTACTTC. It specifies CASSFRSNRDSDTYEQYF. The chain uses TRBV5-1 and TRBJ2-7; 7 positions match TRBD1. Germline CDR1 SGHRS, CDR2 YFSETQ. The CDR3 sequence is 18 residues long. The junction had 19 bases not matched to a gene; V was cut back by 5 bases and J by 2 bases.

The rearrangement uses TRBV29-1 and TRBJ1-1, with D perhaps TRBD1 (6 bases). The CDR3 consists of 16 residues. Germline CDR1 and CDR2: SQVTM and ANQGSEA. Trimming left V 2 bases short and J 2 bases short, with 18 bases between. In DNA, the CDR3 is TGCAGCGTTGAAAGTCTCATTAGGACAGCCAACACTGAAGCTTTCTTT. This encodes CSVESLIRTANTEAFF. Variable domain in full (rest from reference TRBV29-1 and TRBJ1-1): SAVISQKPSRDICQRGTSLTIQCQVDSQVTMMFWYRQQPGQSLTLIATANQGSEATYESGFVIDKFPISRPNLTFSTLTVSNMSPEDSSIYLCSVESLIRTANTEAFFGQGTRLTVV.

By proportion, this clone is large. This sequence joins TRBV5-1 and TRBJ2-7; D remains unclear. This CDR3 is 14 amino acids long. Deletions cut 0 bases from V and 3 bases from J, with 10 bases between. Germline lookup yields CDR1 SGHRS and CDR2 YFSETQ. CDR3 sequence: CASSLEGNIYEQYF. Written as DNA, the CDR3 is TGCGCCAGCAGCTTGGAAGGCAACATCTACGAGCAGTACTTC.

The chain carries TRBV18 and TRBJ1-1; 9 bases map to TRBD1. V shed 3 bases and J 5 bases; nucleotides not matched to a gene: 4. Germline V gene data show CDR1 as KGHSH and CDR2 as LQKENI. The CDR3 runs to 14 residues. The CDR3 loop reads CASSPGQGRTEAFF. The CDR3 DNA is TGTGCCAGCTCACCCGGACAGGGGCGGACTGAAGCTTTCTTT.

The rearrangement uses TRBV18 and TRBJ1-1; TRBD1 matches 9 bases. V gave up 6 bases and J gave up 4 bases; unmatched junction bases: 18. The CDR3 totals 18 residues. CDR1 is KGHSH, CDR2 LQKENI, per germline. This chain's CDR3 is CASSPNRGTGNIGTEAFF. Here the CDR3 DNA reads TGTGCCAGCTCCCCAAACCGGGGGACAGGGAATATTGGCACTGAAGCTTTCTTT.

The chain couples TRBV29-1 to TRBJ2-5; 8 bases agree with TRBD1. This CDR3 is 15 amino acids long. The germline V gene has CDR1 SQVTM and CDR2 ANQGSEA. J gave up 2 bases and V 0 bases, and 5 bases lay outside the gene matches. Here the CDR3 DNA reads TGCAGCGTTGAAGAGCGGACAGGGAAACAAGAGACCCAGTACTTC. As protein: CSVEERTGKQETQYF.

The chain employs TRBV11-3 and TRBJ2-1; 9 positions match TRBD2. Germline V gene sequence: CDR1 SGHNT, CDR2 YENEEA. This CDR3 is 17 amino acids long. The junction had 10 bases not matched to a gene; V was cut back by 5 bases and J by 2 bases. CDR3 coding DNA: TGTGCCAGCAGCCAAAGGGTAGCGGGGGAAACCTACAATGAGCAGTTCTTC. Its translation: CASSQRVAGETYNEQFF.

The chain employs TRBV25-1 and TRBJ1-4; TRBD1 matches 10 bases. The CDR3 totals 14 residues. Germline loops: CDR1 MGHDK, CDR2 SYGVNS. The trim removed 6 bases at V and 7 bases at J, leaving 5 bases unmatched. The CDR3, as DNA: TGTGCCAGCAGCAACCGGGACAGGGGTGAAAAACTGTTTTTT. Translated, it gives CASSNRDRGEKLFF.

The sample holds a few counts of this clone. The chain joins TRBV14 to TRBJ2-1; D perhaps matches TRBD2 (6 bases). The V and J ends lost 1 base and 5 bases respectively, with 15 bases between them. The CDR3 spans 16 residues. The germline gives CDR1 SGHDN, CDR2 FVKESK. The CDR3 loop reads CASSQVGTRGNNEQFF. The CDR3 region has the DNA TGTGCCAGCAGCCAAGTTGGTACGCGGGGCAACAATGAGCAGTTCTTC.

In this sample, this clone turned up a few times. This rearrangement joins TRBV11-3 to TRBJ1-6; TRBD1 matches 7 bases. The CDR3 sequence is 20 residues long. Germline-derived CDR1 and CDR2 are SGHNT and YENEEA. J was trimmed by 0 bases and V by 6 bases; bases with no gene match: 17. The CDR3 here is CASSFDPRQGVHSYNSPLHF. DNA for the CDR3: TGTGCCAGCAGTTTCGACCCACGGCAGGGGGTGCACTCCTATAATTCACCCCTCCACTTT.

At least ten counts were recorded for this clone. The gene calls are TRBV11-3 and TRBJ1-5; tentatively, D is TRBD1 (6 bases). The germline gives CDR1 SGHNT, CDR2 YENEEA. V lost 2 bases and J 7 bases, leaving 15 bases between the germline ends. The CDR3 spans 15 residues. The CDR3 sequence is CASSLRGQNTQPQHF. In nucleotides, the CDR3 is TGTGCCAGCAGCTTAAGAGGACAGAACACCCAGCCCCAGCATTTT.

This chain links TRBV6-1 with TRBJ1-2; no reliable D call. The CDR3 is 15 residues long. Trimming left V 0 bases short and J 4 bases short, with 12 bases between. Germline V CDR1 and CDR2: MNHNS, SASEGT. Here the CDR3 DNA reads TGTGCCAGCAGTGAAGCGGTAGATAACCCCTATGGCTACACCTTC. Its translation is CASSEAVDNPYGYTF.

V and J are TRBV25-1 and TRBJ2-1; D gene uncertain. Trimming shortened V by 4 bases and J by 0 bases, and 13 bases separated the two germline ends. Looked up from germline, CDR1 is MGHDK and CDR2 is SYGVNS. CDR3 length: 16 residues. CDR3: CASSGGASPSYNEQFF. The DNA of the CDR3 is TGTGCCAGCAGTGGTGGTGCGTCGCCCTCCTACAATGAGCAGTTCTTC.